The 2 T cell receptor beta chains below all came from one sample that was sequenced in a study of shared clonotypes between healthy human individuals. TCRdb's table, derived via immunoSEQ multiplex PCR, lists solely in-frame clones and lacks some. Counted here are more than 500,000 clones, about 96% occurring once; the ten biggest clones make up about 0.06%. The sample taken for sequencing was naive CD4+ T cells sorted from blood. This sample's subset: CD45RA+ positively selected. All receptors derive from a woman in her twenties or thirties in good health.

The chain couples TRBV27 to TRBJ1-5; possible D gene TRBD1, 5 bases. This CDR3 is 17 amino acids long. Germline lookup yields CDR1 MNHEY and CDR2 SMNVEV (reference sequence). The V gene lost 3 bases and the J gene lost 4 bases, with 19 bases spanning the gap. The CDR3 coding sequence is TGTGCCAGCAGTTTTTTGGCCGGAGTTGGGGGAAATCAGCCCCAGCATTTT. This encodes CASSFLAGVGGNQPQHF.

The chain is built from TRBV28 and TRBJ1-3; D gene ambiguous. CDR1 is MDHEN and CDR2 is SYDVKM in the germline V gene. The CDR3 is 15 amino acids. V was trimmed by 5 bases and J by 0 bases, leaving 11 bases between them. The CDR3 protein is CASSLPVGSGNTIYF. The CDR3 nucleotides read TGTGCCAGCAGTCTACCGGTGGGCTCTGGAAACACCATATATTTT.